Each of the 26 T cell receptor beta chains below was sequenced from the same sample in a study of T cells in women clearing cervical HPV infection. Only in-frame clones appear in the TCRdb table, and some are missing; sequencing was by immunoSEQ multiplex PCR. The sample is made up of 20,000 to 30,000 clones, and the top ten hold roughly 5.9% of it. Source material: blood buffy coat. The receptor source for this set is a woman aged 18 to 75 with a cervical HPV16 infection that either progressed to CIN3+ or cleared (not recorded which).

The CDR3 region is CASSDVPISQDTGELFF. The CDR3 bases that were read are TGTGCCAGCAGTGACGTACCCATATCACAGGACACCGGGGAG. The rearrangement joins TRBV6-4 to TRBJ2-2; D is perhaps TRBD1 (5 bases). The read stops 3 residues short of the end of the CDR3; the missing end is completed from the germline J gene. CDR1 and CDR2 from the germline V gene are MRHNA and SNTAGT. The CDR3 totals 17 residues. The ends were cut back, 2 bases at V and 3 bases at J, with 16 bases in the middle.

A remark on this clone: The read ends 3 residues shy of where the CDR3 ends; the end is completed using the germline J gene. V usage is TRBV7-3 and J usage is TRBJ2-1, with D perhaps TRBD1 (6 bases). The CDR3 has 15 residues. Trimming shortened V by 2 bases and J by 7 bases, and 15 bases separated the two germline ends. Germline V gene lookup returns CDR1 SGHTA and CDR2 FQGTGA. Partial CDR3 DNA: TGTGCCAGCAGCTTAGAGGCGGCAGGGGCGAATGAG. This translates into CASSLEAAGANE. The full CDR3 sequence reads CASSLEAAGANEQFF. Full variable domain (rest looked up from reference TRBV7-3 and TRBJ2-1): GAGVSQTPSNKVTEKGKYVELRCDPISGHTALYWYRQSLGQGPEFLIYFQGTGAADDSGLPNDRFFAVRPEGSVSTLKIQRTERGDSAVYLCASSLEAAGANEQFFGPGTRLTVL.

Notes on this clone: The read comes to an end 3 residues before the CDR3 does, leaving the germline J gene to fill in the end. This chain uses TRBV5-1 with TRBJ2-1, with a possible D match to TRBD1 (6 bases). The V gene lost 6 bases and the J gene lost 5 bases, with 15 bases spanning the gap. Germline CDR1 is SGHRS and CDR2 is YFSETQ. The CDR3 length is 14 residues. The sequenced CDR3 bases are TGCGCCAGCAAAACTTACAGGGTCCACAATGAG. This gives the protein CASKTYRVHNE. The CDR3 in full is CASKTYRVHNEQFF.

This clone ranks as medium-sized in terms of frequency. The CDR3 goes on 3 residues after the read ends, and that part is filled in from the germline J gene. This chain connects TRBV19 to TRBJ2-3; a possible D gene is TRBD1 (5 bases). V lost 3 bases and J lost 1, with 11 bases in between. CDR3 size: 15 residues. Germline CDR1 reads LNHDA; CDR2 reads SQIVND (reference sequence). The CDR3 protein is CASSMHQGGTDTQYF. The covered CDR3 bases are TGTGCCAGTAGTATGCATCAAGGGGGCACAGATACG. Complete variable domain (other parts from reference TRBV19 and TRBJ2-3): DGGITQSPKYLFRKEGQNVTLSCEQNLNHDAMYWYRQDPGQGLRLIYYSQIVNDFQKGDIAEGYSVSREKKESFPLTVTSAQKNPTAFYLCASSMHQGGTDTQYFGPGTRLTVL.

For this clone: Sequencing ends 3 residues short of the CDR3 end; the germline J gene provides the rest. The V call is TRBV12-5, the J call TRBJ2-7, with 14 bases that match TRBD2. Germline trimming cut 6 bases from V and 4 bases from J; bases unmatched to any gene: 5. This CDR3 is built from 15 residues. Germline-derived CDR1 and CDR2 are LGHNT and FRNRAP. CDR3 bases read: TGTGCTAGTGGCCTGACTAGCGGGAGGGTTTACGAG. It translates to CASGLTSGRVYE. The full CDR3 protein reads CASGLTSGRVYEQYF. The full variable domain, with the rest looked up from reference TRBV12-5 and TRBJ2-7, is DARVTQTPRHKVTEMGQEVTMRCQPILGHNTVFWYRQTMMQGLELLAYFRNRAPLDDSGMPKDRFSAEMPDATLATLKIQPSEPRDSAVYFCASGLTSGRVYEQYFGPGTRLTVT.

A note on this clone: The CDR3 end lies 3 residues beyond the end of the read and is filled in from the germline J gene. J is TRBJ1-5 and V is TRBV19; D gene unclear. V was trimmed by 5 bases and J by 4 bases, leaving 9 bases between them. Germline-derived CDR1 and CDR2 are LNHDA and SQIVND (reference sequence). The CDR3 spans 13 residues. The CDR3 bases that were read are TGTGCCAGTAGTGGAAACGGGAATCAGCCC. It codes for CASSGNGNQP. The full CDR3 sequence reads CASSGNGNQPQHF.

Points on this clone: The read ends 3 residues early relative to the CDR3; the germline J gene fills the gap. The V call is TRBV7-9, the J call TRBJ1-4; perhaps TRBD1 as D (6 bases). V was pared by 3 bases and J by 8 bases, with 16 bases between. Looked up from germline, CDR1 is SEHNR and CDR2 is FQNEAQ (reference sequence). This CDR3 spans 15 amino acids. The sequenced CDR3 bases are TGTGCCAGCAGCTTTCGACAGGCTTCTCGGGAAAAA. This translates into CASSFRQASREK. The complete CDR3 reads CASSFRQASREKLFF.

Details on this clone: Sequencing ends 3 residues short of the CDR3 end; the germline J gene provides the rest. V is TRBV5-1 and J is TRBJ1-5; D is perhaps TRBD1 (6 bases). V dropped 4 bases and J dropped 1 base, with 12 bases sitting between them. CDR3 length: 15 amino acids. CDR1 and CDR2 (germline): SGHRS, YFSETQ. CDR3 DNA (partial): TGCGCCAGCAGCCCACAGGGAGGGAGCAATCAGCCC. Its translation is CASSPQGGSNQP. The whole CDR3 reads CASSPQGGSNQPQHF.

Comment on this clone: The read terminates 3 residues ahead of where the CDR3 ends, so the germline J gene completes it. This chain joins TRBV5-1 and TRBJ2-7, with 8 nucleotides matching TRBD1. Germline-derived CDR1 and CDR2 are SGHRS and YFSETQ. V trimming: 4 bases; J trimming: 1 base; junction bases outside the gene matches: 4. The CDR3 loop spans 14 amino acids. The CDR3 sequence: CASSNRGVSYEQYF. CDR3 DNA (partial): TGCGCCAGCAGCAACAGGGGGGTGTCCTACGAG.

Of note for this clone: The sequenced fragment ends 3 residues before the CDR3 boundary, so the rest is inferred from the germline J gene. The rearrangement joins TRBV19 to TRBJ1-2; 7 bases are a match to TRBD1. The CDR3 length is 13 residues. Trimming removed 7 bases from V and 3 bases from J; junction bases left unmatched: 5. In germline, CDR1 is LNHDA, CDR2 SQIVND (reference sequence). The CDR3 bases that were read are TGTGCCAGTACCAGACAGGGCGACTATGGC. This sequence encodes CASTRQGDYG. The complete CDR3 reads CASTRQGDYGYTF.

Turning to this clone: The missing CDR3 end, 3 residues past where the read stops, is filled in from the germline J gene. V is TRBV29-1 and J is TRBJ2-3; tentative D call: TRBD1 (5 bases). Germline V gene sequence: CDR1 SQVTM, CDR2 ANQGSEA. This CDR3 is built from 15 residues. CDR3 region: CSSSGAVTTKETQYF. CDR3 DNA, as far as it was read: TGCAGCTCGAGTGGGGCGGTCACAACTAAAGAGACG.

CDR3 amino acids: CASSLRDRGAETQYF. The sequenced part of the CDR3 DNA is TGTGCCAGCAGCTTAAGGGACAGGGGCGCGGAGACG. This chain connects TRBV7-2 to TRBJ2-3; 10 bases map to TRBD1. The sequence runs out 3 residues before the end of the CDR3; the remainder is reconstructed from the germline J gene. The CDR3 is 15 residues long. The germline V gene encodes CDR1 SGHTA and CDR2 FQGNSA.

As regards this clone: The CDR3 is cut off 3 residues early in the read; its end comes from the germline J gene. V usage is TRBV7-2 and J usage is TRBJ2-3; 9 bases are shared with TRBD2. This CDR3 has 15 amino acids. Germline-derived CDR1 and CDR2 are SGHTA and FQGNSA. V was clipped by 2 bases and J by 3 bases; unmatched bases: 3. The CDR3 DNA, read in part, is TGTGCCAGCAGCTTAATTAGCGGGAGTACAGATACG. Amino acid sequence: CASSLISGSTDT. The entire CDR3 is CASSLISGSTDTQYF. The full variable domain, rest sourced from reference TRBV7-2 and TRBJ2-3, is GAGVSQSPSNKVTEKGKDVELRCDPISGHTALYWYRQSLGQGLEFLIYFQGNSAPDKSGLPSDRFSAERTGGSVSTLTIQRTQQEDSAVYLCASSLISGSTDTQYFGPGTRLTVL.

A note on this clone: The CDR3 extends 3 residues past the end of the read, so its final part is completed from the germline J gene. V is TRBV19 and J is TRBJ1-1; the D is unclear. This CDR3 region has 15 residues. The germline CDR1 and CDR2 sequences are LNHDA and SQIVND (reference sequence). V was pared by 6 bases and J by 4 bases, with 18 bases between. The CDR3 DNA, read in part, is TGTGCCAGTAGCCCTCTAGAAGTTATTGGCACTGAA. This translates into CASSPLEVIGTE. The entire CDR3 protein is CASSPLEVIGTEAFF.

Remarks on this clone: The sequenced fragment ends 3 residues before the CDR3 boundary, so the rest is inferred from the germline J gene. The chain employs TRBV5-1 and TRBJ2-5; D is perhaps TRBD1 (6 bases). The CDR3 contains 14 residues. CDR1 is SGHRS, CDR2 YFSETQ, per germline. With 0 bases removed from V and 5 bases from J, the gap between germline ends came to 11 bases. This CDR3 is CASSLGQVGETQYF. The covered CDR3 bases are TGCGCCAGCAGCTTGGGACAGGTGGGGGAGACC.

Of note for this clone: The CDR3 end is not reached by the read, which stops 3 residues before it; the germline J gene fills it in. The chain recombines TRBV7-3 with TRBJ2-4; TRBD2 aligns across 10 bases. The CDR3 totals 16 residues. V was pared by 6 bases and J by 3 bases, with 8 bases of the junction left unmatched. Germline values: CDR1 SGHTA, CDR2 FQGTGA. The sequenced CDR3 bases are TGTGCCAGCAGTCCTAATACTAGCGGGGACAAAAACATT. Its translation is CASSPNTSGDKNI. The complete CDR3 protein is CASSPNTSGDKNIQYF.

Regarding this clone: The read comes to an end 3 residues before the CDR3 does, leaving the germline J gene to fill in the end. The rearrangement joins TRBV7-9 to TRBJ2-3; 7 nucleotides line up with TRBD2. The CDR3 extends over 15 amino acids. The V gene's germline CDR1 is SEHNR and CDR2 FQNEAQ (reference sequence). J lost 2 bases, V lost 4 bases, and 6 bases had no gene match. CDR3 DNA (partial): TGTGCCAGCAGCTCAAGGACTAGAGACACAGATACG. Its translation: CASSSRTRDTDT. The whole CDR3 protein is CASSSRTRDTDTQYF.

The CDR3 spells CSARVSGRGETQYF. The covered CDR3 bases are TGCAGTGCTAGAGTGAGCGGGAGAGGAGAGACC. The gene calls are TRBV20-1 and TRBJ2-5; TRBD2 matches at 8 bases. The read falls 3 residues short of the CDR3 end, and the missing part is taken from the germline J gene. Germline assignment: CDR1 DFQATT and CDR2 SNEGSKA (reference sequence). The CDR3 is 14 residues long. V was pared by 1 base and J by 4 bases, with 5 bases of the junction left unmatched.

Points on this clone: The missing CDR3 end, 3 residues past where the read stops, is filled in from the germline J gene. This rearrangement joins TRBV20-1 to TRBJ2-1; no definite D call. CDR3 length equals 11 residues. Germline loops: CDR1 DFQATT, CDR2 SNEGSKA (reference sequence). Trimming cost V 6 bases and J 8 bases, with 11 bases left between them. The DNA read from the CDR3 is TGCAGTGCCATAGCCGACTATGAG. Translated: CSAIADYE. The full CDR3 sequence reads CSAIADYEQFF.

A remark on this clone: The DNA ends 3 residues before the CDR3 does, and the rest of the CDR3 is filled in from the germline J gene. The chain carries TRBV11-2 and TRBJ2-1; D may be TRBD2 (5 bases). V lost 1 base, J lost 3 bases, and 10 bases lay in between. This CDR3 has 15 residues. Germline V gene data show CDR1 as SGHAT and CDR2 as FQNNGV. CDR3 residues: CASSLGGSGYNEQFF. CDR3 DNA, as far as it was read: TGTGCCAGCAGCTTAGGAGGCAGCGGCTACAATGAG.

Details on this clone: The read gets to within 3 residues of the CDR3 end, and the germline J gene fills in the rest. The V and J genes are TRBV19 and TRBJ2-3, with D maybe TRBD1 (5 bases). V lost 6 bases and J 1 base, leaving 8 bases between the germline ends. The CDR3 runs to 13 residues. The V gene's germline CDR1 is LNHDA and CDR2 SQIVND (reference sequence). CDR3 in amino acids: CASRSTGTDTQYF. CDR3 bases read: TGTGCCAGTAGATCGACAGGCACAGATACG.

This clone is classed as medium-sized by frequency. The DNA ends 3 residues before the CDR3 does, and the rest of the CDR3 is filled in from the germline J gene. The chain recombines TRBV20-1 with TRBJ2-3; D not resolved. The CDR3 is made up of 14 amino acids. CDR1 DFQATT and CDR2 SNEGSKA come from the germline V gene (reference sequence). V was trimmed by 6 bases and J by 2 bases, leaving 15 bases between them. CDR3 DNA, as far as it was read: TGCAGTGCCCCGGATCCACTATTCACAGATACG. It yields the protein CSAPDPLFTDT. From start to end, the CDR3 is CSAPDPLFTDTQYF.

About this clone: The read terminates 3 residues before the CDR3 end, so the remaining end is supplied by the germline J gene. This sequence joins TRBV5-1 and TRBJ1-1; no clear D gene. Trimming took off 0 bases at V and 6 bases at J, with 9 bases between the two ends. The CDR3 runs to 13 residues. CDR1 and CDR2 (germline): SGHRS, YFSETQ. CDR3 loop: CASSLAGYAEAFF. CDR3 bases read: TGCGCCAGCAGCTTGGCGGGGTACGCTGAA.

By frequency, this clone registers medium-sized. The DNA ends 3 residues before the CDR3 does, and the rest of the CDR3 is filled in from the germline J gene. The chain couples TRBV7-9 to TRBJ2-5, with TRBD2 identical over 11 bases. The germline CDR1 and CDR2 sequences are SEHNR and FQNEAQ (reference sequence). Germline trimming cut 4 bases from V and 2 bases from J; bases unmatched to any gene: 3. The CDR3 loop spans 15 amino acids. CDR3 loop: CASSSGTSGQETQYF. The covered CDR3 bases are TGTGCCAGCAGCTCAGGGACTAGCGGACAAGAGACC.

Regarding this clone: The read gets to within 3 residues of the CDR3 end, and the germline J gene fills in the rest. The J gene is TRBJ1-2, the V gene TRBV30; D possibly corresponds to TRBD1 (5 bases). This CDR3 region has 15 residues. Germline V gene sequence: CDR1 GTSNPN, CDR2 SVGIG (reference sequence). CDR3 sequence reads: CAWSLAGQSPDTYTF. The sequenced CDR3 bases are TGTGCCTGGAGTCTTGCAGGACAATCCCCAGATACC.

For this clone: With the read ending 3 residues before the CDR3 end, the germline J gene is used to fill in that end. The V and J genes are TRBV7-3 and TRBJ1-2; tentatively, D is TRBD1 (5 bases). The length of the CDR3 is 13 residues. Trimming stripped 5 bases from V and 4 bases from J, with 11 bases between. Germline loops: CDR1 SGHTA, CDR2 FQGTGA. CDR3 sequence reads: CASSEQGGYGYTF. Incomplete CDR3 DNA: TGTGCCAGCAGCGAGCAGGGAGGCTATGGC.